One and the same sample provided the 4 T cell receptor beta chains below, sequenced in a study of T cell responses to AZD1222 COVID-19 vaccine. Generated by immunoSEQ multiplex PCR, the TCRdb table keeps only in-frame clones and is missing some. The repertoire consists of approximately 150,000 clones, with approximately 90% occurring once and the leading ten covering around 5.4%. The material was peripheral blood, obtained on day 0 of AZD1222 vaccination. The receptors originated from an adult in good health.

This chain joins TRBV5-5 and TRBJ2-7; TRBD1 agrees at 7 bases. Germline CDR1 SGHKS, CDR2 YYEKEE (reference sequence). Germline trimming cut 3 bases from V and 6 bases from J; bases unmatched to any gene: 0. The CDR3 totals 11 residues. The CDR3 region is CASSSGGEQYF. CDR3 coding DNA: TGTGCCAGCAGCTCAGGGGGCGAGCAGTACTTC.

This rearrangement joins TRBV7-9 to TRBJ2-7; TRBD2 aligns across 10 bases. The length of the CDR3 is 15 residues. The V and J ends lost 3 bases and 6 bases, in that order; junction bases with no gene match: 8. Per the germline V gene, CDR1 is SEHNR and CDR2 is FQNEAQ (reference sequence). CDR3 in DNA: TGTGCCAGCAGCTTCGGGACTAGCGCGCCGCGCGAGCAGTACTTC. Protein product: CASSFGTSAPREQYF.

This clone has only one observation. This chain links TRBV6-2 or TRBV6-3 with TRBJ2-1; TRBD1 aligns across 11 bases. This CDR3 region has 15 residues. V was clipped by 6 bases and J by 5 bases; unmatched bases: 6. The germline V gene encodes CDR1 MNHEY and CDR2 SVGEGT. The CDR3 region is CASSGQGAANNEQFF. CDR3 sequence (DNA): TGTGCCAGCAGCGGACAGGGGGCGGCGAACAATGAGCAGTTCTTC.

V and J are TRBV6-5 and TRBJ2-5, with no clear D. V lost 6 bases and J 7 bases, leaving 12 bases between the germline ends. The CDR3 sequence is 12 residues long. Germline CDR1 and CDR2: MNHEY and SVGAGI. CDR3 loop: CASSLLRATQYF. In DNA form, the CDR3 reads TGTGCCAGCAGCCTTCTCCGGGCGACCCAGTACTTC.